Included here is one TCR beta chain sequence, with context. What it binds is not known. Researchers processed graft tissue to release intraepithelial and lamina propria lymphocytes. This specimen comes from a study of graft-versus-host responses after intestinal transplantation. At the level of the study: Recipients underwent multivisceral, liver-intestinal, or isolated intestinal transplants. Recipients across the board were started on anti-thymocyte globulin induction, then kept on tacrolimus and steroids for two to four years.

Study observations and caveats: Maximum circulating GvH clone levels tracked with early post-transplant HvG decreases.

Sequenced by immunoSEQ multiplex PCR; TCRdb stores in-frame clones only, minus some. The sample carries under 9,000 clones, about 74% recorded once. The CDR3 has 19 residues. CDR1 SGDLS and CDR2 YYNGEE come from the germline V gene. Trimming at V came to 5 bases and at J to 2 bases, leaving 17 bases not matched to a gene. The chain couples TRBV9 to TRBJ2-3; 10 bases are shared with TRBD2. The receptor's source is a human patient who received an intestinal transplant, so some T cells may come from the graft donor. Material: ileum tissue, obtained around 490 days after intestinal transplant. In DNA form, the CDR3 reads TGTGCCAGCAGTGCCAAAGGGACTAGCGCCCACCTTTTCACAGATACGCAGTATTTT. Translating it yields CASSAKGTSAHLFTDTQYF.